This T cell receptor (beta chain) was identified during a study of T cell responses to AZD1222 COVID-19 vaccine. Study outcomes and limitations: Clonal diversity was possibly underestimated; the donors were predominantly white British and more often female.

This clone was recorded once. The antigen remains unidentified. Germline values: CDR1 SQVTM, CDR2 ANQGSEA. This CDR3 is built from 15 residues. Between the trimmed V and J ends, which lost 6 bases and 0 bases, there was a span of 12 bases. Assay used: immunoSEQ multiplex PCR; TCRdb lists only in-frame clones, some missing. The sample yields about 140,000 clones, around 92% seen once. This sequence originates from an adult who had recovered from COVID-19. The rearrangement uses TRBV29-1 and TRBJ2-6; D uncertain. Sequences were derived from peripheral blood, sampled after recovery from COVID-19. The CDR3 reads CSVQIRSSGANVLTF. The CDR3 DNA is TGCAGCGTCCAGATCAGGAGCTCTGGGGCCAACGTCCTGACTTTC.